The entry below describes one T cell receptor (beta chain). This specimen comes from a study of blood T cell repertoires in COVID-19. Study as a whole: Some COVID-19 samples were acute and others convalescent; all came from the United States, Italy and Spain. Sample material is recorded as cDNA or gDNA derived from T cells, B-cell-depleted T cells, or PBMCs.

Trimming removed 4 bases from V and 1 base from J; junction bases left unmatched: 4. Germline V gene lookup returns CDR1 KGHSH and CDR2 LQKENI. The CDR3 is 15 amino acids. How the authors handled the data: Estimated nucleated cell counts came from reference gene primer amplification. The assay was immunoSEQ multiplex PCR, and TCRdb's table has in-frame clones only and misses some. The DNA gave D and trimming, while V, J and clone size come from that table. The repertoire holds about 160,000 clones, with 80% to 95% as singletons. Specimen: peripheral blood. The clonotype was recovered from a man aged 25 to 45 with COVID-19, enrolled during active disease. This sequence joins TRBV18 and TRBJ1-1; 9 nucleotides align to TRBD1. The CDR3 bases are TGTGCCAGCTCACTCTTACAGGGGGCGAACACTGAAGCTTTCTTT. Protein product: CASSLLQGANTEAFF. The whole variable domain, filled in from reference TRBV18 and TRBJ1-1, reads NAGVMQNPRHLVRRRGQEARLRCSPMKGHSHVYWYRQLPEEGLKFMVYLQKENIIDESGMPKERFSAEFPKEGPSILRIQQVVRGDSAAYFCASSLLQGANTEAFFGQGTRLTVV.